This T cell receptor beta chain was documented in a study of blood T cell repertoires in COVID-19. Study at large: T cells, B-cell-depleted T cells, or PBMCs provided the cDNA or gDNA that served as material.

Authors' methods: Amplifying reference gene primers gave estimates of nucleated cell counts. TCRdb's copy holds only in-frame clones and misses some; the assay was immunoSEQ multiplex PCR. Clone size and the V and J calls come from that table; the DNA yielded D and trimming. The sample consists of about 490,000 clones, 70% to 90% of them appearing once. V was pared by 3 bases and J by 8 bases, with 8 bases between. The CDR3 is made up of 13 amino acids. This sequence was found in a human donor in a cohort sampled during active COVID-19. The material sequenced was peripheral blood. The V call is TRBV12-3 or TRBV12-4, the J call TRBJ1-6, with a weak D call TRBD1 (6 bases). The CDR3, as DNA: TGTGCCAGCAGTTTTCAGGGGCATTCACCCCTCCACTTT. Encoded protein: CASSFQGHSPLHF.